The 19 T cell receptor beta chains reported below all come from one sample, sequenced in a study of T cells in women clearing cervical HPV infection. Method: immunoSEQ multiplex PCR; TCRdb's copy keeps in-frame clones and lacks some. The table lists 46,000 or so clones. The sample taken for sequencing was blood buffy coat. Receptors originate from a woman aged 18 to 75 with a cervical HPV16 infection that either progressed to CIN3+ or cleared (not recorded which).

Worth noting for this clone: With the read ending 3 residues before the CDR3 end, the germline J gene is used to fill in that end. The chain couples TRBV7-6 to TRBJ2-6, with D possibly matching TRBD2 (5 bases). The ends were cut back, 5 bases at V and 1 base at J, with 9 bases in the middle. The V gene's germline CDR1 is SGHVS and CDR2 FNYEAQ. This CDR3 region has 15 residues. CDR3 DNA, as far as it was read: TGTGCCAGCAGCCCAACGGGGTCTGGGGCCAACGTC. Its protein is CASSPTGSGANV. The CDR3 as a whole reads CASSPTGSGANVLTF.

Comments on this clone: The read is 3 residues too short to cover the CDR3 end, so that end is filled in from the germline J gene. This chain connects TRBV20-1 to TRBJ1-4, with 8 bases lining up with TRBD1. V trimming: 3 bases; J trimming: 1 base; junction bases outside the gene matches: 7. Germline lookup yields CDR1 DFQATT and CDR2 SNEGSKA (reference sequence). The CDR3 is 16 amino acids. The part of the CDR3 DNA that was read is TGCAGTGCTAGTCGCCAGGGGGCTAAAACTAATGAAAAA. Residues: CSASRQGAKTNEK. The full CDR3 reads CSASRQGAKTNEKLFF.

Turning to this clone: The read terminates 3 residues ahead of where the CDR3 ends, so the germline J gene completes it. The chain couples TRBV5-1 to TRBJ2-3, with a tentative D call TRBD2 (6 bases). Germline assignment: CDR1 SGHRS and CDR2 YFSETQ. This CDR3 is 15 amino acids long. The ends were cut back, 0 bases at V and 7 bases at J, with 15 bases in the middle. The CDR3 bases that were read are TGCGCCAGCAGCTTGGAAGCACTAGCAGCCCATACG. Translating it yields CASSLEALAAHT. The full CDR3 reads CASSLEALAAHTQYF.

To note about this clone: The CDR3 goes on 3 residues after the read ends, and that part is filled in from the germline J gene. The chain combines TRBV7-2 with TRBJ1-1; perhaps TRBD1 as D (6 bases). Germline CDR1 and CDR2: SGHTA and FQGNSA. The CDR3 totals 16 residues. With 0 bases removed from V and 1 base from J, the gap between germline ends came to 12 bases. The CDR3 is CASSLAGGGRNTEAFF. CDR3 DNA (partial): TGTGCCAGCAGCTTAGCGGGGGGGGGCCGGAACACTGAA.

As regards this clone: The CDR3 extends 3 residues past the end of the read, so its final part is completed from the germline J gene. The chain has TRBV2 and TRBJ1-2; weak D call: TRBD1 (5 bases). The CDR3 extends over 14 amino acids. The germline V gene encodes CDR1 SNHLY and CDR2 FYNNEI. CDR3 protein: CASSPGAGVFGYTF. The CDR3 bases that were read are TGTGCCAGCAGTCCCGGGGCGGGGGTTTTCGGC.

Worth noting for this clone: The read is 3 residues too short to cover the CDR3 end, so that end is filled in from the germline J gene. The gene calls are TRBV2 and TRBJ2-2; possibly TRBD2 for D (5 bases). V gave up 3 bases and J gave up 6 bases, with 8 bases separating them. CDR1 is SNHLY and CDR2 is FYNNEI in the germline V gene. This CDR3 has 13 amino acids. The covered CDR3 bases are TGTGCCAGCAGTGAGACGAGGGCCGGGGAG. Translation gives CASSETRAGE. In full, the CDR3 reads CASSETRAGELFF.

Concerning this clone: The CDR3 is cut off 3 residues early in the read; its end comes from the germline J gene. The V gene is TRBV7-2, the J gene TRBJ2-3, with TRBD1 matching over 7 bases. V shed 5 bases, J shed 7 bases, and the junction held 12 bases outside the gene matches. CDR3 length: 15 amino acids. CDR1 is SGHTA, CDR2 FQGNSA, per germline. The DNA read from the CDR3 is TGTGCCAGCAGCCCCGACAGGGTGACCTACTATACG. Translation: CASSPDRVTYYT. The full-length CDR3 reads as CASSPDRVTYYTQYF.

This CDR3 reads CAWRAPGGSGANVLTF. CDR3 bases read: TGTGCCTGGAGGGCCCCTGGGGGGTCTGGGGCCAACGTC. This chain connects TRBV30 to TRBJ2-6; TRBD2 might be the D (6 bases). The CDR3 is cut off 3 residues early in the read; its end comes from the germline J gene. Trimming took 3 bases from V and 1 from J, leaving 13 bases between them. The germline CDR1 and CDR2 sequences are GTSNPN and SVGIG (reference sequence). The CDR3 covers 16 residues.

On this clone itself: Read sequence stops 3 residues before the CDR3 end, and the germline J gene provides the missing end. The chain recombines TRBV30 with TRBJ2-7; 7 bases map to TRBD1. Germline CDR1 reads GTSNPN; CDR2 reads SVGIG (reference sequence). Trimming removed 5 bases from V and 0 bases from J; junction bases left unmatched: 10. The CDR3 has 15 amino acids. CDR3 DNA (partial): TGTGCCTGGTCCTCCGGGACAGACGACTCCTACGAG. Its protein is CAWSSGTDDSYE. The entire CDR3 sequence reads CAWSSGTDDSYEQYF.

As to this clone: The read ends 3 residues shy of where the CDR3 ends; the end is completed using the germline J gene. The chain is built from TRBV19 and TRBJ2-3; 10 bases align to TRBD2. The CDR3 consists of 16 residues. CDR1 LNHDA and CDR2 SQIVND come from the germline V gene (reference sequence). The CDR3 region is CASSRAGGLQWETQYF. CDR3 DNA (partial): TGTGCCAGTAGTAGAGCGGGAGGGCTCCAGTGGGAGACG. Supplemented by reference TRBV19 and TRBJ2-3, the full variable domain reads DGGITQSPKYLFRKEGQNVTLSCEQNLNHDAMYWYRQDPGQGLRLIYYSQIVNDFQKGDIAEGYSVSREKKESFPLTVTSAQKNPTAFYLCASSRAGGLQWETQYFGPGTRLTVL.

With respect to this clone: From the germline J gene comes the end of the CDR3, since the read stops 3 residues before it. The rearrangement joins TRBV29-1 to TRBJ1-4; tentatively, D is TRBD1 (6 bases). V dropped 7 bases and J dropped 3 bases, with 12 bases sitting between them. The CDR3 loop spans 13 amino acids. Germline V gene sequence: CDR1 SQVTM, CDR2 ANQGSEA. The covered CDR3 bases are TGCAGCGCCAAGGACAGTCCTAATGAAAAA. Its translation is CSAKDSPNEK. The whole CDR3 reads CSAKDSPNEKLFF. Based on the CDR3 plus reference TRBV29-1 and TRBJ1-4, the full variable domain is SAVISQKPSRDICQRGTSLTIQCQVDSQVTMMFWYRQQPGQSLTLIATANQGSEATYESGFVIDKFPISRPNLTFSTLTVSNMSPEDSSIYLCSAKDSPNEKLFFGSGTQLSVL.

As for this clone: Read sequence stops 3 residues before the CDR3 end, and the germline J gene provides the missing end. The chain recombines TRBV7-2 with TRBJ1-5, with D uncertain. V dropped 3 bases and J dropped 5 bases, with 8 bases sitting between them. Germline V CDR1 and CDR2: SGHTA, FQGNSA. There are 13 residues in the CDR3. The CDR3 here is CASSFVEDQPQHF. The sequenced CDR3 bases are TGTGCCAGCAGCTTTGTTGAGGATCAGCCC.

Details on this clone: The read stops 3 residues short of the end of the CDR3; the missing end is completed from the germline J gene. This chain uses TRBV30 with TRBJ2-7; D gene ambiguous. V was clipped by 1 base and J by 3 bases, with 4 bases between them. The germline V gene encodes CDR1 GTSNPN and CDR2 SVGIG (reference sequence). The length of the CDR3 is 11 residues. Here the CDR3 reads CAWSDGYEQYF. The part of the CDR3 DNA that was read is TGTGCCTGGAGTGACGGCTACGAG.

Turning to this clone: The read stops 3 residues short of the end of the CDR3; the missing end is completed from the germline J gene. The chain links TRBV19 to TRBJ1-4; D perhaps matches TRBD1 (5 bases). Germline V gene sequence: CDR1 LNHDA, CDR2 SQIVND (reference sequence). This CDR3 spans 14 amino acids. CDR3: CASAEPSGANVLFF. The CDR3 bases that were read are TGTGCCAGTGCCGAGCCCTCTGGGGCCAACGTA.

The CDR3 bases that were read are TGTGCCAGCAGCTTTACAGGTGCTGGAAACACC. As protein: CASSFTGAGNT. The entire CDR3 sequence reads CASSFTGAGNTIYF. The rearrangement joins TRBV5-8 to TRBJ1-3, with a tentative D call TRBD1 (5 bases). The CDR3 end falls 3 residues outside the read, so it is completed with the germline J gene. The CDR3 loop spans 14 amino acids. V was shortened by 2 bases and J by 2 bases, with 8 bases between the two germline ends. The germline V gene has CDR1 SGHTS and CDR2 YDEGEE.

Worth noting for this clone: The read terminates 3 residues before the CDR3 end, so the remaining end is supplied by the germline J gene. The J gene is TRBJ2-7, the V gene TRBV6-4; no definite D call. Germline loops: CDR1 MRHNA, CDR2 SNTAGT. CDR3 size: 20 residues. The germline V and J ends were trimmed by 0 bases and 0 bases, with 24 bases remaining between them. The CDR3 loop is CASSDSFALGAWCSSYEQYF. The part of the CDR3 DNA that was read is TGTGCCAGCAGTGACTCTTTCGCGCTTGGTGCTTGGTGTAGCTCCTACGAG.

Of note for this clone: The read comes to an end 3 residues before the CDR3 does, leaving the germline J gene to fill in the end. This chain uses TRBV30 with TRBJ1-1; tentatively, D is TRBD1 (5 bases). The CDR3 spans 11 residues. Germline V gives CDR1 GTSNPN, CDR2 SVGIG (reference sequence). Trimming took off 2 bases at V and 6 bases at J, with 7 bases between the two ends. The part of the CDR3 DNA that was read is TGTGCCTGGAGTCGGGGGGCTGAA. Translating it yields CAWSRGAE. The CDR3 reads in full as CAWSRGAEAFF. The full variable domain, its missing parts supplied by reference TRBV30 and TRBJ1-1, is SQTIHQWPATLVQPVGSPLSLECTVEGTSNPNLYWYRQAAGRGLQLLFYSVGIGQISSEVPQNLSASRPQDRQFILSSKKLLLSDSGFYLCAWSRGAEAFFGQGTRLTVV.

About this clone itself: The read is 3 residues too short to cover the CDR3 end, so that end is filled in from the germline J gene. The V and J genes are TRBV10-3 and TRBJ2-7; a possible D gene is TRBD1 (6 bases). The CDR3 sequence is 14 residues long. V gave up 0 bases and J gave up 4 bases, with 10 bases separating them. Germline loops: CDR1 ENHRY, CDR2 SYGVKD. The part of the CDR3 DNA that was read is TGTGCCATCAGTGAGTCGTCAGGGGTGTACGAG. Translation gives CAISESSGVYE. In full, the CDR3 reads CAISESSGVYEQYF.

In regard to this clone: Sequencing ends 3 residues short of the CDR3 end; the germline J gene provides the rest. V usage is TRBV7-9 and J usage is TRBJ1-5; unclear D gene. Per germline, CDR1 SEHNR and CDR2 FQNEAQ (reference sequence). This CDR3 has 14 amino acids. Trimming removed 1 base from V and 4 bases from J, with 8 bases in between. The CDR3 loop reads CASSLEGGNQPQHF. The CDR3 bases that were read are TGTGCCAGCAGCTTAGAAGGCGGGAATCAGCCC.